These T cell receptor beta chains were read from a single sample in a study of T cell changes during pregnancy in multiple sclerosis. Assay used: immunoSEQ multiplex PCR; TCRdb lists only in-frame clones, some missing. The sample has approximately 99,000 clones, about 93% seen once; the top ten hold 0.99%. The sample here was peripheral blood, taken after pregnancy. The origin of the receptors is a female donor with multiple sclerosis, enrolled in a pregnancy study. Both conserved end residues are part of each CDR3. The D gene is left open where the match is weak. Size values are once, few and many counts, or a class for expanded clones, and some rows have none.

v_call: TRBV5-4
clone_size: -
j_call: TRBJ2-1
d_call: TRBD2
cdr3_nt: TGTGCCAGCAGCTTGGACAAGGGACTATGGAATGAGCAGTTCTTC
cdr3_aa: CASSLDKGLWNEQFF

v_call: TRBV27
clone_size: -
j_call: TRBJ2-7
d_call: TRBD2
cdr3_nt: TGTGCCAGCAGGCTCGGGACTATCAACGAGCAGTACTTC
cdr3_aa: CASRLGTINEQYF

v_call: TRBV28
clone_size: -
j_call: TRBJ2-7
d_call: TRBD2
cdr3_nt: TGTGCCAGCAGCTCTCTAGTCCCGGGACTAGCAGTGTACTCCTACGAGCAGTACTTC
cdr3_aa: CASSSLVPGLAVYSYEQYF

v_call: TRBV6-1
clone_size: -
j_call: TRBJ2-5
d_call: -
cdr3_nt: TGTGCCAGCAGTGGATCAAGGGGCCAACAAGAGACCCAGTACTTC
cdr3_aa: CASSGSRGQQETQYF

v_call: TRBV19
clone_size: -
j_call: TRBJ2-2
d_call: -
cdr3_nt: TGTGCCAGTACACCTGGACTCACCACCGGGGAGCTGTTTTTT
cdr3_aa: CASTPGLTTGELFF

v_call: TRBV10-1
clone_size: -
j_call: TRBJ1-2
d_call: TRBD1
cdr3_nt: TGCGCCAGCAGCCCTGGGACAGGACCTAACTATGGCTACACCTTC
cdr3_aa: CASSPGTGPNYGYTF

v_call: TRBV15
clone_size: -
j_call: TRBJ1-2
d_call: -
cdr3_nt: TGTGCCACCAGCAACAGAAACACAGGGCCCTATGGCTACACCTTC
cdr3_aa: CATSNRNTGPYGYTF

v_call: TRBV10-1
clone_size: -
j_call: TRBJ1-1
d_call: -
cdr3_nt: TGCGCCAGCAGTGCCCTGGGGAGGAACACTGAAGCTTTCTTT
cdr3_aa: CASSALGRNTEAFF

v_call: TRBV30
clone_size: -
j_call: TRBJ1-2
d_call: -
cdr3_nt: TGTGCTTCTGTGAGCGGCTATGGCTACACCTTC
cdr3_aa: CASVSGYGYTF

v_call: TRBV28
clone_size: -
j_call: TRBJ1-5
d_call: -
cdr3_nt: TGTGCCAGCATGAAACCGGGAGGGACCCTCAGGGGTCAGCCCCAGCATTTT
cdr3_aa: CASMKPGGTLRGQPQHF

v_call: TRBV5-5
clone_size: -
j_call: TRBJ2-7
d_call: TRBD1
cdr3_nt: TGTGCCAGCAGCTCCGGACAGGTAGGGACCTACGAGCAGTACTTC
cdr3_aa: CASSSGQVGTYEQYF

v_call: TRBV29-1
clone_size: -
j_call: TRBJ2-1
d_call: -
cdr3_nt: TGCAGCGTGAGGAGCCGGGTGTACAATGAGCAGTTCTTC
cdr3_aa: CSVRSRVYNEQFF

v_call: TRBV4-1
clone_size: -
j_call: TRBJ2-3
d_call: -
cdr3_nt: TGCGCCAGCAGCCAAGTCAACACAGATACGCAGTATTTT
cdr3_aa: CASSQVNTDTQYF

v_call: TRBV21-1
clone_size: -
j_call: TRBJ2-7
d_call: -
cdr3_nt: TGTGCCAGCAGAAGGGGGCTACACGTGTTAGACGAGCAGTACTTC
cdr3_aa: CASRRGLHVLDEQYF

v_call: TRBV4-1
clone_size: -
j_call: TRBJ2-7
d_call: TRBD2
cdr3_nt: TGCGCCAGCAGCCAAGGTCAGGGACTAGCGGGAGGGGAGCAGTACTTC
cdr3_aa: CASSQGQGLAGGEQYF

v_call: TRBV7-2
clone_size: -
j_call: TRBJ2-6
d_call: TRBD2
cdr3_nt: TGTGCCAGCAGGGGACTAGCGGGAGTATCTGGGGCCAACGTCCTGACTTTC
cdr3_aa: CASRGLAGVSGANVLTF

v_call: TRBV2
clone_size: -
j_call: TRBJ1-1
d_call: -
cdr3_nt: TGTGCCAGCAGTGAGAGTCCTATGAACACTGAAGCTTTCTTT
cdr3_aa: CASSESPMNTEAFF

v_call: TRBV7-2
clone_size: -
j_call: TRBJ1-1
d_call: TRBD1
cdr3_nt: TGTGCCAGCAGGCGGACAGGGCCCACTGAAGCTTTCTTT
cdr3_aa: CASRRTGPTEAFF

v_call: TRBV27
clone_size: -
j_call: TRBJ1-2
d_call: TRBD1
cdr3_nt: TGTGCCAGCAGTTTACGGATAAACCGCGTCCCGGGACAGGGTAACTATGGCTACACCTTC
cdr3_aa: CASSLRINRVPGQGNYGYTF

v_call: TRBV19
clone_size: -
j_call: TRBJ2-1
d_call: TRBD2
cdr3_nt: TGTGCCAGTAGTGTCACTAGCGGACCGTACAATGAGCAGTTCTTC
cdr3_aa: CASSVTSGPYNEQFF

v_call: TRBV9
clone_size: once
j_call: TRBJ2-1
d_call: -
cdr3_nt: TGTGCCAGCAGCGTAGCTACGAAGAATGAGCAGTTCTTC
cdr3_aa: CASSVATKNEQFF

v_call: TRBV29-1
clone_size: -
j_call: TRBJ2-5
d_call: -
cdr3_nt: TGCAGCGTTTGGGCTATAGAAGAGACCCAGTACTTC
cdr3_aa: CSVWAIEETQYF

v_call: TRBV29-1
clone_size: -
j_call: TRBJ2-1
d_call: TRBD2
cdr3_nt: TGCAGCGCCGGACTAGCGGGAACGAATGAGCAGTTCTTC
cdr3_aa: CSAGLAGTNEQFF

v_call: TRBV10-2
clone_size: few
j_call: TRBJ1-1
d_call: -
cdr3_nt: TGCGCCATAACCACAGGTAACACTGAAGCTTTCTTT
cdr3_aa: CAITTGNTEAFF

v_call: TRBV2
clone_size: -
j_call: TRBJ2-3
d_call: -
cdr3_nt: TGTGCCAGTTCTAGCCAAGATACGCAGTATTTT
cdr3_aa: CASSSQDTQYF

v_call: TRBV5-8
clone_size: once
j_call: TRBJ2-7
d_call: TRBD1
cdr3_nt: TGTGCCAGCAGCACAAGGACAGGGATGACCTACGAGCAGTACTTC
cdr3_aa: CASSTRTGMTYEQYF

v_call: TRBV7-3
clone_size: once
j_call: TRBJ2-1
d_call: TRBD1
cdr3_nt: TGTGCCAGCAGCTTAATAGGGGCAGGGGGCAATGAGCAGTTCTTC
cdr3_aa: CASSLIGAGGNEQFF

v_call: TRBV7-2
clone_size: few
j_call: TRBJ2-7
d_call: TRBD2
cdr3_nt: TGTGCCAGCAGCTTAGACGGGGGGAATTACGAGCAGTACTTC
cdr3_aa: CASSLDGGNYEQYF

v_call: TRBV19
clone_size: once
j_call: TRBJ2-7
d_call: TRBD2
cdr3_nt: TGTGCCAGTAGTCCGGGACTAGCAGCCTACGAGCAGTACTTC
cdr3_aa: CASSPGLAAYEQYF

v_call: TRBV5-5
clone_size: once
j_call: TRBJ1-1
d_call: -
cdr3_nt: TGTGCCAGCAGCTTATACATGAACACTGAAGCTTTCTTT
cdr3_aa: CASSLYMNTEAFF

v_call: TRBV4-1
clone_size: -
j_call: TRBJ2-3
d_call: TRBD2
cdr3_nt: TGCGCCAGCAGCCATCCTGGGGGGGGTAGCACAGATACGCAGTATTTT
cdr3_aa: CASSHPGGGSTDTQYF

v_call: TRBV19
clone_size: -
j_call: TRBJ1-4
d_call: -
cdr3_nt: TGTGCCAGTAGTATCGTCGGACGAGGGGGTTGGGAAAAACTGTTTTTT
cdr3_aa: CASSIVGRGGWEKLFF

v_call: TRBV18
clone_size: -
j_call: TRBJ1-4
d_call: -
cdr3_nt: TGTGCCAGCTCACCAGGGGCCAATGAAAAACTGTTTTTT
cdr3_aa: CASSPGANEKLFF

v_call: TRBV4-1
clone_size: -
j_call: TRBJ2-1
d_call: -
cdr3_nt: TGCGCCAGCAGCCAAGTCTCGAATGAGCAGTTCTTC
cdr3_aa: CASSQVSNEQFF

v_call: TRBV29-1
clone_size: -
j_call: TRBJ2-7
d_call: -
cdr3_nt: TGCAGCTTCCGGGACTTCTCCTACGAGCAGTACTTC
cdr3_aa: CSFRDFSYEQYF

v_call: TRBV6-1
clone_size: -
j_call: TRBJ2-1
d_call: -
cdr3_nt: TGTGCCAGCAGTGAAGCGCGAATCCTCTCCTACAATGAGCAGTTCTTC
cdr3_aa: CASSEARILSYNEQFF